Shown below are 8 T cell receptor beta chains from a single sample sequenced in a study of blood T cell repertoires in COVID-19. The repertoire was sequenced with immunoSEQ multiplex PCR; TCRdb's copy has only in-frame clones and lacks some. The sample carries about 160,000 clones, around 83% recorded once. What was sequenced was PBMCs or T cells enriched from blood (not recorded which). The receptors stem from a woman aged 45-65 years in a cohort exposed to, infected with or recovered from COVID-19 (not recorded which).

V usage is TRBV2 and J usage is TRBJ2-5; no reliable D call. CDR1 and CDR2 from the germline V gene are SNHLY and FYNNEI. Trimming removed 6 bases at V and 5 bases at J, with 4 bases between. This CDR3 has 10 residues. The CDR3 DNA follows: TGTGCCAGCAGCAGTGAGACCCAGTACTTC. Its protein product is CASSSETQYF. The full variable domain, with the rest looked up from reference TRBV2 and TRBJ2-5, is EPEVTQTPSHQVTQMGQEVILRCVPISNHLYFYWYRQILGQKVEFLVSFYNNEISEKSEIFDDQFSVERPDGSNFTLKIRSTKLEDSAMYFCASSSETQYFGPGTRLLVL.

This chain joins TRBV4-2 and TRBJ1-5; D remains ambiguous. Germline V gene data show CDR1 as LGHNA and CDR2 as YNFKEQ. This CDR3 contains 15 residues. The V and J ends lost 0 bases and 5 bases respectively, with 11 bases between them. The CDR3 region has the DNA TGTGCCAGCAGCCAAGATCGAACTTCTGATCAGCCCCAGCATTTT. It specifies CASSQDRTSDQPQHF.

This chain links TRBV18 with TRBJ2-5, with a weak D call TRBD1 (8 bases). Germline V gene data show CDR1 as KGHSH and CDR2 as LQKENI. The V end was cut by 3 bases, the J end by 4 bases, with 12 bases between. The CDR3 runs to 14 residues. The CDR3 reads CASSPNRGGETQYF. CDR3 DNA: TGTGCCAGCTCACCGAACAGGGGGGGAGAGACCCAGTACTTC.

The chain uses TRBV12-3 or TRBV12-4 and TRBJ1-1; D gene uncertain. Trimming removed 9 bases from V and 1 base from J, with 9 bases in between. The CDR3 is 12 amino acids. The CDR3 DNA is TGTGCCAGTTTCCGGGGGAACACTGAAGCTTTCTTT. Translated, it gives CASFRGNTEAFF.

The CDR3 DNA reads TGTGCCAGCAGCGCCGGACAGAACTATGGCTACACCTTC. This sequence encodes CASSAGQNYGYTF. This sequence joins TRBV11-2 and TRBJ1-2; TRBD1 might be the D (6 bases). This CDR3 spans 13 amino acids. Germline CDR1 SGHAT, CDR2 FQNNGV. V lost 5 bases and J 2 bases, leaving 9 bases between the germline ends. Drawing the rest from reference TRBV11-2 and TRBJ1-2, the complete variable domain is EAGVAQSPRYKIIEKRQSVAFWCNPISGHATLYWYQQILGQGPKLLIQFQNNGVVDDSQLPKDRFSAERLKGVDSTLKIQPAKLEDSAVYLCASSAGQNYGYTFGSGTRLTVV.

This clone has just a few counts. This rearrangement joins TRBV25-1 to TRBJ2-5; D is uncertain. Trimming took off 0 bases at V and 13 bases at J, with 18 bases between the two ends. The CDR3 has 14 residues. CDR1 and CDR2 from the germline V gene are MGHDK and SYGVNS. The CDR3 sequence is CASSEYGPPLLVYF. In DNA form, the CDR3 reads TGTGCCAGCAGTGAATATGGGCCCCCCCTTCTCGTGTACTTC.

This CDR3 is CASSYAGGLLQETQYF. The CDR3 DNA sequence: TGTGCCAGCAGCTATGCGGGGGGCCTACTCCAAGAGACCCAGTACTTC. The chain joins TRBV7-2 to TRBJ2-5; TRBD2 matches 8 bases. With V trimmed by 4 bases and J by 1 base, 8 bases remained unmatched. Germline V CDR1 and CDR2: SGHTA, FQGNSA. This CDR3 is 16 amino acids long.

The V gene is TRBV28, the J gene TRBJ1-5; perhaps TRBD1 as D (6 bases). This CDR3 comprises 14 residues. The V and J ends lost 1 base and 8 bases respectively, with 12 bases between them. Germline V gives CDR1 MDHEN, CDR2 SYDVKM. The CDR3: CASSLLGGAEPQHF. Here the CDR3 DNA reads TGTGCCAGCAGTTTATTAGGGGGGGCTGAGCCCCAGCATTTT.